These 32 T cell receptor beta chains were all obtained from the same sample, sequenced in a study of shared clonotypes between healthy human individuals (dated by TCRdb to the early 2020s). The library was prepared using the immunoSEQ multiplex PCR assay. Here the immuneACCESS table is served through TCRdb, limited to in-frame sequences with V and J called. Missing clones are a known gap in these copies; in checked studies unresolved V genes cover under half, and the rest lacks a known reason. A total of about 980,000 clones appear in this sample, 76% of them only once. The biggest ten clones account for over 1.3% of the sample. Sequenced material: memory CD4+ T cells sorted from blood. Interpreted using the paper, the cell subset or site label stands for: CD45RA-negative fraction. These receptors originate from a man in his late teens or twenties in good health.

V usage is TRBV6-1 and J usage is TRBJ2-7; 10 positions match TRBD1. Germline V gives CDR1 MNHNS, CDR2 SASEGT. The trim removed 4 bases at V and 3 bases at J, leaving 3 bases unmatched. The CDR3 length is 14 residues. The DNA for the CDR3 is TGTGCCAGCAGTGGCTGGACAGGGGGCTACGAGCAGTACTTC. This translates into CASSGWTGGYEQYF.

CDR3 residues: CASQLDNSYEQYF. CDR3 bases: TGCGCCAGCCAGCTGGACAACAGTTACGAGCAGTACTTC. The chain has TRBV5-1 and TRBJ2-7; TRBD1 is a possible D gene (5 bases). This CDR3 spans 13 amino acids. V lost 7 bases, J lost 4 bases, and 15 bases lay in between. Germline CDR1 and CDR2: SGHRS and YFSETQ.

This clone was seen just once. This chain links TRBV4-3 with TRBJ1-6; D is unresolved. CDR1 and CDR2 from the germline V gene are LGHNA and YSLEER. Trimming stripped 0 bases from V and 7 bases from J, with 10 bases between. The CDR3 has 15 residues. DNA for the CDR3: TGCGCCAGCAGCCAAGATGGGGATCCGAATTCACCCCTCCACTTT. Translating it yields CASSQDGDPNSPLHF.

The V gene is TRBV9, the J gene TRBJ2-2; 9 bases agree with TRBD1. Germline assignment: CDR1 SGDLS and CDR2 YYNGEE. The CDR3 extends over 15 amino acids. The V and J ends lost 0 bases and 4 bases, in that order; junction bases with no gene match: 1. Here the CDR3 reads CASSVGDRATGELFF. The CDR3 DNA follows: TGTGCCAGCAGCGTAGGGGACAGGGCCACCGGGGAGCTGTTTTTT. Full variable domain (outside the CDR3, taken from reference TRBV9 and TRBJ2-2): DSGVTQTPKHLITATGQRVTLRCSPRSGDLSVYWYQQSLDQGLQFLIQYYNGEERAKGNILERFSAQQFPDLHSELNLSSLELGDSALYFCASSVGDRATGELFFGEGSRLTVL.

The genes are TRBV7-3 and TRBJ1-3; D perhaps matches TRBD1 (5 bases). The CDR3 consists of 17 residues. Looked up from germline, CDR1 is SGHTA and CDR2 is FQGTGA. Trimming removed 1 base from V and 0 bases from J, with 13 bases in between. As DNA, the CDR3 is TGTGCCAGCAGCTTAAATCTGGCAGGGTGCTCTGGAAACACCATATATTTT. Its translation: CASSLNLAGCSGNTIYF. The variable domain in full, with the rest retrieved from reference TRBV7-3 and TRBJ1-3, is GAGVSQTPSNKVTEKGKYVELRCDPISGHTALYWYRQSLGQGPEFLIYFQGTGAADDSGLPNDRFFAVRPEGSVSTLKIQRTERGDSAVYLCASSLNLAGCSGNTIYFGEGSWLTVV.

The V and J genes are TRBV30 and TRBJ2-2; 7 positions agree with TRBD1. The CDR3 contains 12 residues. CDR1 and CDR2 from the germline V gene are GTSNPN and SVGIG (reference sequence). Unmatched junction bases numbered 2, after V lost 3 bases and J lost 7 bases. CDR3 DNA sequence: TGTGCCTGGAGCACAGGGGTCGGGGAGCTGTTTTTT. Protein product: CAWSTGVGELFF.

CDR3 residues: CASSLRAAGAWESQYF. The DNA for the CDR3 is TGTGCCAGCAGCTTGCGGGCCGCGGGGGCTTGGGAATCGCAGTACTTC. V is TRBV5-4 and J is TRBJ2-7, with D possibly matching TRBD2 (7 bases). The CDR3 runs to 16 residues. Trimming removed 1 base at V and 9 bases at J, with 23 bases between. The germline CDR1 and CDR2 sequences are SGHNT and YYREEE (reference sequence).

This chain connects TRBV19 to TRBJ1-6; 7 nucleotides align to TRBD1. The CDR3 is 15 amino acids. CDR1 LNHDA and CDR2 SQIVND come from the germline V gene (reference sequence). V shed 6 bases, J shed 3 bases, and the junction held 5 bases outside the gene matches. This chain's CDR3 is CASRDNRGYNSPLHF. The CDR3 DNA reads TGTGCCAGTAGGGACAACAGGGGCTATAATTCACCCCTCCACTTT.

Remarks on this clone: One end of the junction varies from germline; a read error may be responsible. For the CDR3, the DNA is TGTGCCAGCAGTGTTCAAGGGATGAATACTGAAGCTTTCTTT. Protein sequence: CASSVQGMNTEAFF. This rearrangement joins TRBV2 to TRBJ1-1; D gene uncertain. This CDR3 contains 14 residues. Germline values: CDR1 SNHLY, CDR2 FYNNEI.

As to this clone: This may be a read error: a much more frequent sequence differs by one nucleotide. J is TRBJ1-2 and V is TRBV5-4; D ambiguous. The germline gives CDR1 SGHNT, CDR2 YYREEE (reference sequence). Trimming took 0 bases from V and 2 from J, leaving 5 bases between them. The CDR3 runs to 13 residues. CDR3 amino acids: CASSLDQNYGYTF. The CDR3 bases are TGTGCCAGCAGCTTGGACCAGAACTATGGCTACACCTTC. The full variable domain, in which reference TRBV5-4 and TRBJ1-2 provide the parts outside the CDR3, is ETGVTQSPTHLIKTRGQQVTLRCSSQSGHNTVSWYQQALGQGPQFIFQYYREEENGRGNFPPRFSGLQFPNYSSELNVNALELDDSALYLCASSLDQNYGYTFGSGTRLTVV.

The chain has TRBV9 and TRBJ2-5; D not resolved. From germline, CDR1 is SGDLS and CDR2 YYNGEE. This CDR3 is 13 amino acids long. V was shortened by 0 bases and J by 3 bases, with 6 bases between the two germline ends. Written as DNA, the CDR3 is TGTGCCAGCAGCGTAGTCCCAGAAGAGACCCAGTACTTC. This translates into CASSVVPEETQYF.

The chain couples TRBV5-1 to TRBJ2-6; D unclear. Germline CDR1 SGHRS, CDR2 YFSETQ. Trimming removed 0 bases from V and 0 bases from J, with 10 bases in between. The CDR3 has 17 amino acids. The CDR3, as DNA: TGCGCCAGCAGCTTGGGGACCTCCAACTCTGGGGCCAACGTCCTGACTTTC. This gives the protein CASSLGTSNSGANVLTF.

The rearrangement uses TRBV11-2 and TRBJ2-2; weak D call: TRBD1 (5 bases). The CDR3 is 14 amino acids. Germline V gene lookup returns CDR1 SGHAT and CDR2 FQNNGV. V shed 7 bases and J shed 3 bases, with 12 bases lying between them. In DNA, the CDR3 is TGTGCCAGCACCTTTGCAGGGTACACCGGGGAGCTGTTTTTT. It yields the protein CASTFAGYTGELFF.

The chain is built from TRBV7-9 and TRBJ2-3; 13 bases align to TRBD2. V lost 5 bases to trimming and J lost 2 bases; unmatched junction nucleotides: 4. The CDR3 covers 16 residues. Germline CDR1 is SEHNR and CDR2 is FQNEAQ (reference sequence). CDR3 coding DNA: TGTGCCAGCAGCCCGGGACTAGCGGGACCCACAGATACGCAGTATTTT. Translated, it gives CASSPGLAGPTDTQYF. The full variable domain, its missing parts supplied by reference TRBV7-9 and TRBJ2-3, is DTGVSQNPRHKITKRGQNVTFRCDPISEHNRLYWYRQTLGQGPEFLTYFQNEAQLEKSRLLSDRFSAERPKGSFSTLEIQRTEQGDSAMYLCASSPGLAGPTDTQYFGPGTRLTVL.

To note about this clone: The sample carries other DNA sequences with the same CDR3. The rearrangement links TRBV5-1 to TRBJ2-7; 10 positions match TRBD2. Unmatched junction bases numbered 5, after V lost 4 bases and J lost 1 base. The CDR3 sequence is 15 residues long. Per germline, CDR1 SGHRS and CDR2 YFSETQ. CDR3 DNA sequence: TGCGCCAGCAGCCTCAGAGCGGGAGGGTCCTACGAGCAGTACTTC. This translates into CASSLRAGGSYEQYF.

V is TRBV10-2 and J is TRBJ2-7, with D maybe TRBD2 (6 bases). The CDR3 length is 11 residues. V lost 7 bases to trimming and J lost 2 bases, with 6 bases between them. Germline-derived CDR1 and CDR2 are WSHSY and SAAADI. This CDR3 reads CASTGAYEQYF. CDR3 DNA: TGCGCCAGCACGGGAGCCTACGAGCAGTACTTC.

This chain links TRBV9 with TRBJ1-4; D remains ambiguous. The V gene's germline CDR1 is SGDLS and CDR2 YYNGEE. CDR3 size: 17 residues. V dropped 0 bases and J dropped 0 bases, with 12 bases sitting between them. CDR3 nucleotides: TGTGCCAGCAGCGTAGGTCCGGGAATGGCAACTAATGAAAAACTGTTTTTT. Translated: CASSVGPGMATNEKLFF.

The chain links TRBV7-2 to TRBJ1-6, with 8 bases fitting TRBD1. J lost 9 bases, V lost 5 bases, and 9 bases had no gene match. Germline V gene data show CDR1 as SGHTA and CDR2 as FQGNSA. The CDR3 totals 15 residues. The CDR3 here is CASSPTTGAGSPLHF. CDR3 bases: TGTGCCAGCAGCCCTACGACAGGGGCAGGTTCACCCCTCCACTTT.

This chain joins TRBV7-3 and TRBJ2-3; 9 bases match TRBD2. Germline-derived CDR1 and CDR2 are SGHTA and FQGTGA. The CDR3 is 19 amino acids. J was trimmed by 1 base and V by 2 bases; bases with no gene match: 13. The CDR3: CASSLVSGGTVKGTDTQYF. The CDR3 nucleotides are TGTGCCAGCAGCTTAGTGAGCGGGGGGACGGTGAAAGGCACAGATACGCAGTATTTT. Variable domain in full (rest from reference TRBV7-3 and TRBJ2-3): GAGVSQTPSNKVTEKGKYVELRCDPISGHTALYWYRQSLGQGPEFLIYFQGTGAADDSGLPNDRFFAVRPEGSVSTLKIQRTERGDSAVYLCASSLVSGGTVKGTDTQYFGPGTRLTVL.

About this clone itself: Additional DNA sequences in this sample encode the identical CDR3. The chain recombines TRBV11-2 with TRBJ2-5; 7 bases are shared with TRBD1. This CDR3 has 15 residues. Per germline, CDR1 SGHAT and CDR2 FQNNGV. Trimming cost V 2 bases and J 4 bases; bases outside gene matches: 7. CDR3 DNA: TGTGCCAGCAGCTTAAGCCAAGGGGGCGGAGAGACCCAGTACTTC. Translated: CASSLSQGGGETQYF.

With respect to this clone: The sample has other DNA sequences that encode this CDR3 too. The CDR3 spells CAISESTGASEKLFF. The CDR3 DNA sequence: TGTGCCATCAGTGAGTCGACGGGGGCCTCTGAAAAACTGTTTTTT. The chain couples TRBV10-3 to TRBJ1-4, with D perhaps TRBD1 (6 bases). Germline V gene sequence: CDR1 ENHRY, CDR2 SYGVKD. The V end was cut by 0 bases, the J end by 7 bases, with 12 bases between. This CDR3 comprises 15 residues.

The chain recombines TRBV10-1 with TRBJ1-6, with D possibly being TRBD1 (5 bases). The germline V gene has CDR1 WNHNN and CDR2 SYGVQD (reference sequence). This CDR3 contains 13 residues. V was clipped by 3 bases and J by 10 bases, with 10 bases between them. The CDR3 here is CASSDQGGSPLHF. The CDR3 region has the DNA TGCGCCAGCAGTGACCAGGGTGGCTCACCCCTCCACTTT.

The rearrangement joins TRBV28 to TRBJ2-1; D is perhaps TRBD2 (7 bases). V was shortened by 8 bases and J by 9 bases, with 23 bases between the two germline ends. This CDR3 region has 15 residues. Germline lookup yields CDR1 MDHEN and CDR2 SYDVKM. The DNA of the CDR3 is TGTGCCAGCCACAAACCGGAGGGGGGGTACCGTGAGCAGTTCTTC. Encoded protein: CASHKPEGGYREQFF.

This clone was seen more than once but under ten times. In DNA form, the CDR3 reads TGTGCCAGCAGCCCCATAGCGGCGACCGGGGAGCTGTTTTTT. Protein sequence: CASSPIAATGELFF. The chain couples TRBV14 to TRBJ2-2; TRBD2 is a possible D gene (6 bases). This CDR3 contains 14 residues. V was pared by 4 bases and J by 5 bases, with 11 bases between. From germline, CDR1 is SGHDN and CDR2 FVKESK.

The chain has TRBV6-5 and TRBJ2-5; weak D call: TRBD2 (6 bases). CDR1 MNHEY and CDR2 SVGAGI come from the germline V gene. V was clipped by 10 bases and J by 0 bases, with 9 bases between them. The CDR3 spans 12 residues. Here the CDR3 reads CATRDYQETQYF. In nucleotides, the CDR3 is TGTGCCACCCGGGACTACCAAGAGACCCAGTACTTC.

This clone turned up a few times. V usage is TRBV9 and J usage is TRBJ2-5; D may match TRBD1 or TRBD2 (6 bases each). Germline V gives CDR1 SGDLS, CDR2 YYNGEE. The CDR3 has 14 amino acids. V was pared by 1 base and J by 5 bases, with 12 bases between. The CDR3 reads CASSVFGGLETQYF. CDR3 nucleotide sequence: TGTGCCAGCAGCGTATTCGGGGGCTTGGAGACCCAGTACTTC.

The V call is TRBV11-2, the J call TRBJ1-6, with D hard to call. Germline CDR1 reads SGHAT; CDR2 reads FQNNGV. The V end lost 1 base, the J end lost 12 bases, and 13 bases lay between the germline ends. CDR3 length: 14 residues. CDR3 region: CASSLVDTPLPLHF. As DNA, the CDR3 is TGTGCCAGCAGCTTAGTGGATACTCCCCTACCCCTCCACTTT.

The rearrangement links TRBV10-3 to TRBJ2-3; D is possibly TRBD2 (5 bases). The CDR3 sequence is 13 residues long. Looked up from germline, CDR1 is ENHRY and CDR2 is SYGVKD. Trimming removed 6 bases from V and 2 bases from J, with 9 bases in between. For the CDR3, the DNA is TGTGCCATCAGGCCGCGGGCCACAGATACGCAGTATTTT. As protein: CAIRPRATDTQYF.

This chain connects TRBV5-1 to TRBJ1-4; unclear D gene. CDR1 and CDR2 (germline): SGHRS, YFSETQ. Trimming stripped 4 bases from V and 5 bases from J, with 12 bases between. The CDR3 has 14 amino acids. The CDR3: CASSPGEGNEKLFF. CDR3 coding DNA: TGCGCCAGCAGCCCGGGAGAAGGGAATGAAAAACTGTTTTTT.

The chain has TRBV7-2 and TRBJ1-2; a possible D gene is TRBD1 (6 bases). V was pared by 5 bases and J by 0 bases, with 10 bases between. Germline loops: CDR1 SGHTA, CDR2 FQGNSA. The CDR3 runs 14 residues. The CDR3 is CASSADSSNYGYTF. CDR3 in DNA: TGTGCCAGCAGCGCGGACAGCTCTAACTATGGCTACACCTTC.

The DNA for the CDR3 is TGTGCCTGGACTGTAAAGGGACAGGGCCAGGCTGAAGCTTTCTTT. This codes for CAWTVKGQGQAEAFF. The chain links TRBV30 to TRBJ1-1; TRBD1 matches at 9 bases. Germline V CDR1 and CDR2: GTSNPN, SVGIG (reference sequence). The CDR3 has 15 residues. The V gene end was trimmed by 4 bases and the J gene end by 6 bases; junction bases not matched to a gene: 12.

The chain is built from TRBV14 and TRBJ2-1; 9 bases map to TRBD2. Germline V gene lookup returns CDR1 SGHDN and CDR2 FVKESK. The V segment lost 5 bases and the J segment 5 bases; nucleotides outside the gene matches: 10. The CDR3 runs to 16 residues. The CDR3 DNA follows: TGTGCCAGCAGCTTTCGACTAGCGGCGGGGGACAATGAGCAGTTCTTC. As protein: CASSFRLAAGDNEQFF.